These 2 T cell receptor beta chains were all obtained from the same sample, sequenced in a study of T cell clonality in common variable immunodeficiency. Assay used: immunoSEQ multiplex PCR; TCRdb lists only in-frame clones, some missing. The sample was found to contain approximately 44,000 clones, and every one recurs. The source material was peripheral blood mononuclear cells. The source is a person between 18 and 70 years old in good health.

In its sample, this clone was seen many times. Read coverage stops 3 residues before the CDR3 terminus; the germline J gene supplies the remainder. V is TRBV7-2 and J is TRBJ2-7; no reliable D call. Trimming cost V 3 bases and J 4 bases, with 13 bases left between them. Germline V gives CDR1 SGHTA, CDR2 FQGNSA. CDR3 size: 14 residues. The CDR3 spells CASSFVRAAYEQYF. CDR3 bases read: TGTGCCAGCAGCTTTGTAAGGGCAGCATACGAG.

Many counts were recorded for this clone. The CDR3 sequence: CASSFPGRQNTGELFF. Incomplete CDR3 DNA: TGCGCCAGCAGCTTTCCCGGCAGGCAGAACACCGGGGAG. The gene calls are TRBV5-1 and TRBJ2-2; D is unresolved. The read ends 3 residues shy of where the CDR3 ends; the end is completed using the germline J gene. The CDR3 consists of 16 residues. Trimming removed 2 bases at V and 1 base at J, with 12 bases between. Germline CDR1 and CDR2: SGHRS and YFSETQ.